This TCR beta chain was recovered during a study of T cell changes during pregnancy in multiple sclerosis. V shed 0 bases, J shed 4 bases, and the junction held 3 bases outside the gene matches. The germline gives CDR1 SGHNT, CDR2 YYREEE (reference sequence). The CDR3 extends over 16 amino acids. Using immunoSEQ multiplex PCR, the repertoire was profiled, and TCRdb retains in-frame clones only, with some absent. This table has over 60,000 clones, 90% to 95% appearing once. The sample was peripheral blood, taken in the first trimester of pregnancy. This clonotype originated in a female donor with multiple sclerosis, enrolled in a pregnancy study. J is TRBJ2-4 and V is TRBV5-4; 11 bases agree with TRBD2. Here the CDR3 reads CASSLGLAGTKNIQYF. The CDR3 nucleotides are TGTGCCAGCAGCTTGGGACTAGCGGGGACTAAAAACATTCAGTACTTC. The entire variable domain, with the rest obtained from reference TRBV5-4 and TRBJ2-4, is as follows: ETGVTQSPTHLIKTRGQQVTLRCSSQSGHNTVSWYQQALGQGPQFIFQYYREEENGRGNFPPRFSGLQFPNYSSELNVNALELDDSALYLCASSLGLAGTKNIQYFGAGTRLSVL.